The entry below describes one TCR beta chain. This sample is part of a study of blood T cell repertoires in COVID-19. Study-wide context: PBMCs, B-cell-depleted T cells, or T cells provided the cDNA or gDNA that made up the material.

Only in-frame clones appear in the TCRdb table, and some are missing; sequencing was by immunoSEQ multiplex PCR. Of fewer than 400,000 clones listed, 89% are singletons. Everyone who took part was 18 to 89 years old, and they came from 24 US areas. Donors in Cohort 3 who had recovered were those with two negative PCRs, healthcare professional clearance, or resolution of their symptoms. The CDR3 totals 15 residues. The V gene lost 3 bases and the J gene lost 4 bases, with 16 bases spanning the gap. CDR1 and CDR2 from the germline V gene are SGHDT and YYEEEE. The source material was PBMCs or T cells enriched from blood (not recorded which). The V and J genes are TRBV5-6 and TRBJ1-2, with D unresolved. The receptor was derived from a woman aged 25 to 39 who had recovered from COVID-19. CDR3: CASSSMRRGTYGYTF. CDR3 bases: TGTGCCAGCAGCTCAATGCGCCGGGGTACCTATGGCTACACCTTC.